Listed below are T cell receptor beta chains from one sample, sequenced in a study of blood T cell repertoires in COVID-19. Assay: immunoSEQ multiplex PCR; the TCRdb copy retains only in-frame clones and omits some. In the table there are 65,000 to 85,000 clones, roughly 80% of which are singletons. Sequenced input: peripheral blood. The receptor source for this set is a woman aged 55-69 years with acute or convalescent COVID-19. The CDR3 runs from the conserved cysteine through the conserved F or W. The D gene is left open where the match is weak. Clone size appears in some rows only: once, few, many, or a class for an expanded clone.

D,size,length,J,V,DNA,CDR3
TRBD2,few,14,TRBJ2-1,TRBV6-2/TRBV6-3,TGTGCCAGCAGTGGGCGGGGGGGCCGGAATGAGCAGTTCTTC,CASSGRGGRNEQFF
TRBD1,NA,14,TRBJ2-1,TRBV27,TGTGCCAGCAAATCCCAGGGGGCGAGGAATGAGCAGTTCTTC,CASKSQGARNEQFF
TRBD1,NA,15,TRBJ2-5,TRBV7-2,TGTGCCAGCAGTTGGGGGACAGGGGTGCAAGAGACCCAGTACTTC,CASSWGTGVQETQYF
NA,NA,11,TRBJ2-1,TRBV12-3/TRBV12-4,TGTGCCAGCAGTTTAATTTCTGAGTTGTTCTTC,CASSLISELFF
NA,NA,13,TRBJ1-2,TRBV5-4,TGTGCCAGCGCCAAGGGGGCTAACTATGGCTACACCTTC,CASAKGANYGYTF
TRBD1,NA,14,TRBJ2-5,TRBV19,TGTGCCAGTAGTCCGACGGACAGGGAGGTGACCCAGTACTTC,CASSPTDREVTQYF
NA,NA,14,TRBJ1-2,TRBV28,TGTGCCAGCAGTTTAGGTTCGACAGCCTATGGCTACACCTTC,CASSLGSTAYGYTF
NA,NA,14,TRBJ1-1,TRBV3-1/TRBV3-2,TGTGCCAGCAGCCAAGAGTCTATGAACACTGAAGCTTTCTTT,CASSQESMNTEAFF
TRBD2,NA,15,TRBJ2-1,TRBV9,TGTGCCAGCAGCGTAGAGAGCGGGGGGTACAATGAGCAGTTCTTC,CASSVESGGYNEQFF
NA,NA,14,TRBJ1-1,TRBV5-6,TGTGCCAGCAGCTCTGGGTGGGGAGGGACTGAAGCTTTCTTT,CASSSGWGGTEAFF
TRBD1,NA,14,TRBJ1-2,TRBV3-1/TRBV3-2,TGTGCCAGCAGCGAAACAGGGGGCCGCTATGGCTACACCTTC,CASSETGGRYGYTF
NA,NA,13,TRBJ1-1,TRBV6-5,TGTGCCAGCAGTTACGGGGGGGGCACTGAAGCTTTCTTT,CASSYGGGTEAFF
TRBD1,NA,15,TRBJ1-1,TRBV30,TGTGCCTGGAGTCGCCCCCGGACAGGGAGGACTGAAGCTTTCTTT,CAWSRPRTGRTEAFF
TRBD2,few,14,TRBJ2-7,TRBV7-2,TGTGCCAGCACCACTAGCGGGGGTGCCTACGAGCAGTACTTC,CASTTSGGAYEQYF
NA,NA,13,TRBJ1-2,TRBV7-9,TGTGCCAGCAGCTTAGATCAGCAGGCCGGCTACACCTTC,CASSLDQQAGYTF
TRBD1,NA,18,TRBJ1-2,TRBV28,TGTGCCAGCAGTTTAGTAAGGGGACAGGGTAGCCCCAACTATGGCTACACCTTC,CASSLVRGQGSPNYGYTF
TRBD2,NA,15,TRBJ2-3,TRBV7-3,TGTGCCAGCAGCGCCGACGGGGGGTTCGCAGATACGCAGTATTTT,CASSADGGFADTQYF
NA,NA,15,TRBJ2-3,TRBV11-2,TGTGCCAGCAGTCTACAGGATCGTAGCACAGATACGCAGTATTTT,CASSLQDRSTDTQYF
NA,NA,16,TRBJ1-1,TRBV5-5,TGTGCCAGCAGCGGGATGAACAGGGATATGAACACTGAAGCTTTCTTT,CASSGMNRDMNTEAFF
TRBD1,NA,14,TRBJ2-5,TRBV11-2,TGTGCCAGCAGCATGGGGACAGCCCAAGAGACCCAGTACTTC,CASSMGTAQETQYF
NA,NA,14,TRBJ1-1,TRBV5-1,TGCGCCAGCAGCTTGGTGTCAGGTCGAGATGAAGCTTTCTTT,CASSLVSGRDEAFF
TRBD2,NA,15,TRBJ2-3,TRBV2,TGTGCCAGCATCCCGGGGGGTCGGAGCACAGATACGCAGTATTTT,CASIPGGRSTDTQYF
NA,NA,13,TRBJ2-7,TRBV27,TGTGCCAGCAGCCCCCTAAGCTCCTACGAGCAGTACTTC,CASSPLSSYEQYF
NA,NA,14,TRBJ2-3,TRBV5-8,TGTGCCAGCAGCTCGCCACAGGGCACAGATACGCAGTATTTT,CASSSPQGTDTQYF
NA,NA,13,TRBJ1-2,TRBV29-1,TGCAGCGTTGAAGAGGGGGGAGGGAGTGGCTACACCTTC,CSVEEGGGSGYTF
TRBD1,once,16,TRBJ2-1,TRBV6-5,TGTGCCAGCAGTTACTCCCGGACAGGAGAATACAATGAGCAGTTCTTC,CASSYSRTGEYNEQFF
TRBD2,few,15,TRBJ2-7,TRBV9,TGTGCCAGCAGCGTAGCCGGCGGGGGGTCCTACGAGCAGTACTTC,CASSVAGGGSYEQYF
NA,NA,15,TRBJ1-1,TRBV6-2/TRBV6-3,TGTGCCAGCAGTAGCGCCGGACGGGAGAACACTGAAGCTTTCTTT,CASSSAGRENTEAFF
NA,NA,14,TRBJ1-2,TRBV6-6,TGTGCCAGCAGTTTTCCGACAGCGAACTATGGCTACACCTTC,CASSFPTANYGYTF
TRBD2,NA,15,TRBJ2-1,TRBV7-9,TGTGCCAGCAGCTCCCTTGGGAGCGGGGAGGGTGAGCAGTTCTTC,CASSSLGSGEGEQFF
NA,NA,16,TRBJ1-5,TRBV7-2,TGTGCCAGCAGCTTAGTAGGTGGGGCCAGCAATCAGCCCCAGCATTTT,CASSLVGGASNQPQHF
TRBD1,NA,16,TRBJ1-6,TRBV5-4,TGTGCCAGCAGCGCAGCCGGGACAGGGTTCTATTCACCCCTCCACTTT,CASSAAGTGFYSPLHF
TRBD2,NA,15,TRBJ2-5,TRBV10-3,TGTGCCATCAGTGACGTAAAGCGGGGACAAGAGACCCAGTACTTC,CAISDVKRGQETQYF
TRBD1,NA,16,TRBJ2-4,TRBV18,TGTGCCAGCTCACCACCGACAGGGGCCATTAAAAACATTCAGTACTTC,CASSPPTGAIKNIQYF
NA,NA,13,TRBJ1-2,TRBV2,TGTGCCAGCCGGGACACCTATAACTATGGCTACACCTTC,CASRDTYNYGYTF
NA,NA,17,TRBJ2-5,TRBV24-1,TGTGCCACCAGTGATTTCGGACTCTACGAAGACCAAGAGACCCAGTACTTC,CATSDFGLYEDQETQYF
NA,NA,14,TRBJ1-2,TRBV19,TGTGCCAGTAGTATCGACAGTACTAACTATGGCTACACCTTC,CASSIDSTNYGYTF
NA,NA,15,TRBJ1-3,TRBV10-3,TGTGCCATCAGTGCTAACGGGGGATCAGGAAACACCATATATTTT,CAISANGGSGNTIYF
NA,NA,12,TRBJ2-7,TRBV29-1,TGCAGCGTTGAAACAGTCTCCTACGAGCAGTACTTC,CSVETVSYEQYF